Below, 25 T cell receptor beta chains from the same sample are listed, as sequenced in a study of blood T cell repertoires in COVID-19. Here immunoSEQ multiplex PCR was the method, and the copy in TCRdb shows in-frame clones only, minus some. The sample records 120,000 to 150,000 clones, more than 80% being singletons. Material: peripheral blood. The receptors shown here come from a human donor with acute or convalescent COVID-19. The donor label of this sample is uncertain.

The chain is built from TRBV19 and TRBJ1-1; D is possibly TRBD1 (6 bases). Germline CDR1 and CDR2: LNHDA and SQIVND (reference sequence). CDR3 length: 16 amino acids. With 9 bases removed from V and 0 bases from J, the gap between germline ends came to 20 bases. The DNA of the CDR3 is TGTGCCAGCACTCGCGGGGGCCCCGTCCTGAACACTGAAGCTTTCTTT. It codes for CASTRGGPVLNTEAFF.

The rearrangement uses TRBV6-2 or TRBV6-3 and TRBJ1-5, with D possibly matching TRBD1 (5 bases). The germline V gene has CDR1 MNHEY and CDR2 SVGEGT. This CDR3 is built from 13 residues. V was trimmed by 3 bases and J by 9 bases, leaving 12 bases between them. CDR3 in amino acids: CASSYSGGGPQHF. As DNA, the CDR3 is TGTGCCAGCAGTTATTCCGGGGGTGGGCCCCAGCATTTT.

CDR3 nucleotides: TGTGCCAGCAGTTACAGGTCTTCTTTCTCTGGAAACACCATATATTTT. Translating gives CASSYRSSFSGNTIYF. V gene TRBV2 combines with J gene TRBJ1-3, with D maybe TRBD1 (5 bases). Germline CDR1 SNHLY, CDR2 FYNNEI. The CDR3 runs to 16 residues. V was clipped by 5 bases and J by 0 bases, with 14 bases between them.

V gene TRBV3-1 (or the pseudogene TRBV3-2) combines with J gene TRBJ2-3, with D perhaps matching TRBD2 (7 bases). V gave up 6 bases and J gave up 6 bases, with 22 bases separating them. The CDR3 has 16 amino acids. Germline CDR1 LGHDT, CDR2 YNNKEL (reference sequence). CDR3 region: CASRGVGGGTGDTQYF. For the CDR3, the DNA is TGTGCCAGCAGAGGAGTAGGCGGGGGCACAGGGGATACGCAGTATTTT.

Regarding this clone: Mismatch with germline at one junction end may stem from a read error. CDR3 in DNA: TGCAGTGCTAGGAGCACTGATACGCAGTATTTT. Protein product: CSARSTDTQYF. The chain couples TRBV20-1 to TRBJ2-3; D gene unclear. The V gene's germline CDR1 is DFQATT and CDR2 SNEGSKA (reference sequence). This CDR3 contains 11 residues.

The V gene is TRBV5-1, the J gene TRBJ1-3; weak D call: TRBD1 (6 bases). The V gene lost 4 bases and the J gene lost 7 bases, with 12 bases spanning the gap. The CDR3 has 13 residues. Germline V CDR1 and CDR2: SGHRS, YFSETQ. CDR3 region: CASSEGQQNTIYF. The CDR3 nucleotides are TGCGCCAGCAGCGAGGGACAACAGAACACCATATATTTT. Supplemented by reference TRBV5-1 and TRBJ1-3, the full variable domain reads KAGVTQTPRYLIKTRGQQVTLSCSPISGHRSVSWYQQTPGQGLQFLFEYFSETQRNKGNFPGRFSGRQFSNSRSEMNVSTLELGDSALYLCASSEGQQNTIYFGEGSWLTVV.

V gene TRBV4-1 combines with J gene TRBJ1-5; 7 bases are a match to TRBD1. V shed 0 bases, J shed 6 bases, and the junction held 5 bases outside the gene matches. The CDR3 is 15 amino acids. From germline, CDR1 is MGHRA and CDR2 YSYEKL. The CDR3: CASSQDMGQSQPQHF. The CDR3 DNA sequence: TGCGCCAGCAGCCAAGATATGGGACAGAGTCAGCCCCAGCATTTT.

This clone was observed once. The rearrangement links TRBV5-8 to TRBJ2-7; D remains ambiguous. Germline-derived CDR1 and CDR2 are SGHTS and YDEGEE. The CDR3 contains 14 residues. V was pared by 4 bases and J by 2 bases, with 13 bases between. CDR3 sequence: CASSNPPQTYEQYV. DNA for the CDR3: TGTGCCAGCAGCAACCCCCCGCAGACCTACGAGCAGTACGTC.

The rearrangement uses TRBV6-5 and TRBJ1-5, with D hard to call. The CDR3 covers 14 residues. Trimming removed 7 bases from V and 4 bases from J, with 14 bases in between. CDR1 and CDR2 from the germline V gene are MNHEY and SVGAGI. DNA for the CDR3: TGTGCCAGCACCGGAGGGCAGACAAATCAGCCCCAGCATTTT. Its protein product is CASTGGQTNQPQHF.

The CDR3 here is CASSTLGQGAGAQYF. The CDR3 region has the DNA TGTGCCAGCAGTACGCTGGGACAGGGGGCCGGGGCGCAGTATTTT. The V and J genes are TRBV6-5 and TRBJ2-3; 12 bases line up with TRBD1. The CDR3 runs 15 residues. The trim removed 5 bases at V and 10 bases at J, leaving 10 bases unmatched. Germline CDR1 reads MNHEY; CDR2 reads SVGAGI.

The V call is TRBV19, the J call TRBJ1-2; TRBD1 aligns across 7 bases. Per the germline V gene, CDR1 is LNHDA and CDR2 is SQIVND (reference sequence). Germline trimming cut 7 bases from V and 4 bases from J; bases unmatched to any gene: 15. The CDR3 contains 16 residues. CDR3 nucleotides: TGTGCCAGTACCGCACAGGGGACAATAGGTGGCTATGGCTACACCTTC. It yields the protein CASTAQGTIGGYGYTF.

The rearrangement joins TRBV12-2 to TRBJ1-2; the DNA was not used to check the table's D call, TRBD1. TRBV12-2 is assigned pseudogene status. This CDR3 has 16 amino acids. The CDR3: CASRLVRDRGGYGYTF. The DNA for the CDR3 is TGTGCAAGTCGCTTAGTTCGGGACAGGGGGGGCTATGGCTACACCTTC.

CDR3 nucleotides: TGTGCCAGCAGCCCGAATCCGGGGGGAGATACGCAGTATTTT. Its protein is CASSPNPGGDTQYF. The chain recombines TRBV3-1 (or the pseudogene TRBV3-2) with TRBJ2-3; 7 bases map to TRBD2. V shed 4 bases and J 5 bases; nucleotides not matched to a gene: 6. The CDR3 contains 14 residues. The germline gives CDR1 LGHDT, CDR2 YNNKEL (reference sequence).

CDR3 loop: CASSSQTDQPQHF. CDR3 DNA sequence: TGTGCCAGCAGCTCCCAGACAGATCAGCCCCAGCATTTT. The V and J genes are TRBV14 and TRBJ1-5; TRBD1 is a possible D gene (5 bases). Trimming left V 5 bases short and J 5 bases short, with 10 bases between. The CDR3 is made up of 13 amino acids. Germline V lookup: CDR1 SGHDN, CDR2 FVKESK.

CDR3 in amino acids: CASSMGTGNYGYTF. In DNA, the CDR3 is TGTGCCAGTAGTATGGGTACAGGTAACTATGGCTACACCTTC. The rearrangement links TRBV19 to TRBJ1-2, with a weak D call TRBD1 (5 bases). With 3 bases removed from V and 1 base from J, the gap between germline ends came to 9 bases. Per the germline V gene, CDR1 is LNHDA and CDR2 is SQIVND (reference sequence). This CDR3 spans 14 amino acids.

The chain employs TRBV9 and TRBJ1-2; D possibly corresponds to TRBD1 (5 bases). V lost 0 bases and J 5 bases, leaving 14 bases between the germline ends. CDR1 SGDLS and CDR2 YYNGEE come from the germline V gene. The CDR3 has 15 residues. CDR3 DNA sequence: TGTGCCAGCAGCGTAGGAGACACAGGAAGTTATGGCTACACCTTC. It translates to CASSVGDTGSYGYTF. The entire variable domain, with the rest obtained from reference TRBV9 and TRBJ1-2, is as follows: DSGVTQTPKHLITATGQRVTLRCSPRSGDLSVYWYQQSLDQGLQFLIQYYNGEERAKGNILERFSAQQFPDLHSELNLSSLELGDSALYFCASSVGDTGSYGYTFGSGTRLTVV.

CDR3 region: CASNSGRREQFF. DNA for the CDR3: TGTGCCAGCAATTCGGGTAGGAGGGAGCAGTTCTTC. This rearrangement joins TRBV6-5 to TRBJ2-1, with D perhaps TRBD2 (5 bases). V was pared by 7 bases and J by 10 bases, with 14 bases between. The CDR3 sequence is 12 residues long. Germline CDR1 reads MNHEY; CDR2 reads SVGAGI.

Note on this clone: The CDR3 carries no conserved terminal phenylalanine or tryptophan, so it likely arises from a read error. It is unclear where the CDR3 begins or ends on the DNA, so no DNA is shown, and the CDR3 is as TCRdb lists it. This chain connects TRBV18 to TRBJ1-5. The CDR3 length equals 10 residues, ends included. From germline, CDR1 is KGHSH and CDR2 LQKENI. The CDR3 loop is CASSPGKRSV.

The chain couples TRBV6-5 to TRBJ2-1; D gene unclear. This CDR3 comprises 10 residues. The V end lost 7 bases, the J end lost 5 bases, and 3 bases lay between the germline ends. Per the germline V gene, CDR1 is MNHEY and CDR2 is SVGAGI. The CDR3 region is CASTDNEQFF. The CDR3 DNA follows: TGTGCCAGCACGGACAATGAGCAGTTCTTC.

The rearrangement uses TRBV7-9 and TRBJ1-1; D is perhaps TRBD1 (5 bases). V was trimmed by 7 bases and J by 2 bases, leaving 14 bases between them. The CDR3 runs 14 residues. In germline, CDR1 is SEHNR, CDR2 FQNEAQ (reference sequence). CDR3 loop: CASTPVRENTEAFF. The CDR3 coding sequence is TGTGCCAGCACCCCTGTCAGGGAAAACACTGAAGCTTTCTTT.

The rearrangement joins TRBV4-1 to TRBJ2-3; TRBD2 matches at 12 bases. Germline V gene sequence: CDR1 MGHRA, CDR2 YSYEKL. Losses at the gene ends were 0 bases for V and 2 bases for J; bases not matched to a gene: 6. CDR3 length: 18 amino acids. The CDR3 protein is CASSQDLGLAGYTDTQYF. The CDR3 coding sequence is TGCGCCAGCAGCCAAGATTTAGGACTAGCGGGGTACACAGATACGCAGTATTTT.

The chain uses TRBV2 and TRBJ2-2, with 10 positions matching TRBD2. The trim removed 1 base at V and 6 bases at J, leaving 14 bases unmatched. The CDR3 runs to 19 residues. The germline CDR1 and CDR2 sequences are SNHLY and FYNNEI. The CDR3 is CASSEGAGGIKDGAGELFF. The CDR3 DNA follows: TGTGCCAGCAGTGAAGGAGCGGGGGGGATTAAAGACGGTGCCGGGGAGCTGTTTTTT.

The chain recombines TRBV10-3 with TRBJ1-5; D is unresolved. Trimming pared 8 bases from V and 4 bases from J, leaving 12 bases between. Germline V gene data show CDR1 as ENHRY and CDR2 as SYGVKD. The CDR3 runs to 13 residues. In nucleotides, the CDR3 is TGTGCCATCGGGTTTGGGGAGAATCAGCCCCAGCATTTT. This sequence encodes CAIGFGENQPQHF.

This CDR3 reads CASSKVKDRGSYNSPLHF. As DNA, the CDR3 is TGTGCCAGCAGCAAAGTGAAGGACAGGGGGTCCTATAATTCACCCCTCCACTTT. The chain employs TRBV21-1 and TRBJ1-6; the table's D call, TRBD1, was not checked against the DNA. TRBV21-1 is an annotated pseudogene. This CDR3 spans 18 amino acids.

The gene calls are TRBV4-1 and TRBJ1-2; 7 bases are shared with TRBD1. The length of the CDR3 is 16 residues. Trimming took 1 base from V and 8 from J; bases not matched to a gene: 13. Germline loops: CDR1 MGHRA, CDR2 YSYEKL. The CDR3 region has the DNA TGCGCCAGCAGCCAAGGCCAAGGGACAGACCCTAGAGGCTACACCTTC. It is translated as CASSQGQGTDPRGYTF.